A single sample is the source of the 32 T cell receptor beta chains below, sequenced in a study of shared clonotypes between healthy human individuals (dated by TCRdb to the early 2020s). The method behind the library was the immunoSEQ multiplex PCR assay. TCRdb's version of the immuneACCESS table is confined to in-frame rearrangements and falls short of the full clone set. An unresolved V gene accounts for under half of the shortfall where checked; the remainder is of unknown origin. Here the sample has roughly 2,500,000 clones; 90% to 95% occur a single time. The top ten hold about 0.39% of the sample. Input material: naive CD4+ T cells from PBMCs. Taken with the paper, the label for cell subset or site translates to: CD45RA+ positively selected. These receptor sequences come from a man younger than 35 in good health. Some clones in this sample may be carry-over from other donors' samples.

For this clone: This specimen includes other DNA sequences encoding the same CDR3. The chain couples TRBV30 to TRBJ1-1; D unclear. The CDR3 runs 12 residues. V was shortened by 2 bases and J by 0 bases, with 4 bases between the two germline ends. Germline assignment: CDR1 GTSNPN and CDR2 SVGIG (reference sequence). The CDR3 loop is CAWSLMNTEAFF. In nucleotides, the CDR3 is TGTGCCTGGAGTCTAATGAACACTGAAGCTTTCTTT.

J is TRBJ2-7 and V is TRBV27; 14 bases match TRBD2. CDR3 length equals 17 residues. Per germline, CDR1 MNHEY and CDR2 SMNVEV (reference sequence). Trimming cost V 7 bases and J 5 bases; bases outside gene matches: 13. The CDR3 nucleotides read TGTGCCAGCAAAAAAGGGACTAGCGGGAGTTACGGCCACGAGCAGTACTTC. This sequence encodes CASKKGTSGSYGHEQYF.

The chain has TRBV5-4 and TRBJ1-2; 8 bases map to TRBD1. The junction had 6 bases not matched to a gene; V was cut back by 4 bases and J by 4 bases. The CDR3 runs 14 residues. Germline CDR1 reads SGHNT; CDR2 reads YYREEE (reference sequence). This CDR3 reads CASSPRTGIYGYTF. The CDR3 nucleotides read TGTGCCAGCAGCCCGCGGACAGGGATCTATGGCTACACCTTC.

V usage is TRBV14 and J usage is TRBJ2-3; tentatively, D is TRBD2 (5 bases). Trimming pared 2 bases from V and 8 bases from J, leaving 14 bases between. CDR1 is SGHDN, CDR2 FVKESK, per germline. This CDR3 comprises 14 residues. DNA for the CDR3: TGTGCCAGCAGCCAAACCTATCCCGCGGGTACGCAGTATTTT. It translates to CASSQTYPAGTQYF.

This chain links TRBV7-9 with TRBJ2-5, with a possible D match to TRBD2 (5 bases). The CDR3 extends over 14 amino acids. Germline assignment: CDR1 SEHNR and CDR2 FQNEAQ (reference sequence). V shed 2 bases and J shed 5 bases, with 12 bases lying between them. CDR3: CASSLQAGAETQYF. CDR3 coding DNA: TGTGCCAGCAGCTTACAGGCGGGTGCCGAGACCCAGTACTTC.

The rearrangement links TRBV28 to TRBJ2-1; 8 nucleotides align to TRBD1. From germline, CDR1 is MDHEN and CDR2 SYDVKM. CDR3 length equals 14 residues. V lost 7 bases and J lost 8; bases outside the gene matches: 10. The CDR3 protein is CASKAGGILYEQFF. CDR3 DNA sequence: TGTGCCAGCAAGGCAGGGGGCATACTGTATGAGCAGTTCTTC.

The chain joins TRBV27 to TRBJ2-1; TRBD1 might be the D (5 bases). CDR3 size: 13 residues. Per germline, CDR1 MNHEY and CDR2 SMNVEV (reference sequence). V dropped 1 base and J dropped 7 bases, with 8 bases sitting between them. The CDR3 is CASSLFRANEQFF. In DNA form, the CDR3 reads TGTGCCAGCAGTTTATTCAGGGCAAATGAGCAGTTCTTC.

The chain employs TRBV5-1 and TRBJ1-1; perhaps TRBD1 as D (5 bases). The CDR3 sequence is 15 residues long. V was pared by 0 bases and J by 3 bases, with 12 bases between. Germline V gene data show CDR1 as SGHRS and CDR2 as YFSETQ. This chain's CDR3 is CASSLVVGGDTEAFF. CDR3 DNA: TGCGCCAGCAGCTTGGTGGTGGGGGGAGACACTGAAGCTTTCTTT.

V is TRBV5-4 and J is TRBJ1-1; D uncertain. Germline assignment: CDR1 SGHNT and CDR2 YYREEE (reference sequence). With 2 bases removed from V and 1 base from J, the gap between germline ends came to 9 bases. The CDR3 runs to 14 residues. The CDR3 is CASSFPTANTEAFF. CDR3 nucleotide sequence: TGTGCCAGCAGCTTCCCAACCGCGAACACTGAAGCTTTCTTT.

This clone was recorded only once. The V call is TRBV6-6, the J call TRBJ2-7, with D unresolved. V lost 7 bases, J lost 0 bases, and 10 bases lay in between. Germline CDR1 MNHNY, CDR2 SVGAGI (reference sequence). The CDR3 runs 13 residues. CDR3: CASTPGPSYEQYF. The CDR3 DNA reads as TGTGCCAGCACCCCCGGTCCCTCCTACGAGCAGTACTTC.

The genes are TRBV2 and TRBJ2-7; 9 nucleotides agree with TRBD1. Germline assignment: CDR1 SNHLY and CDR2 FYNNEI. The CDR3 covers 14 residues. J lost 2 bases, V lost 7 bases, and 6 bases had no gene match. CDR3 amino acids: CASTPDRGAYEQYF. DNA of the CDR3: TGTGCCAGCACGCCGGACAGGGGAGCCTACGAGCAGTACTTC. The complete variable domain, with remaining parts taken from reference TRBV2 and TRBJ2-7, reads EPEVTQTPSHQVTQMGQEVILRCVPISNHLYFYWYRQILGQKVEFLVSFYNNEISEKSEIFDDQFSVERPDGSNFTLKIRSTKLEDSAMYFCASTPDRGAYEQYFGPGTRLTVT.

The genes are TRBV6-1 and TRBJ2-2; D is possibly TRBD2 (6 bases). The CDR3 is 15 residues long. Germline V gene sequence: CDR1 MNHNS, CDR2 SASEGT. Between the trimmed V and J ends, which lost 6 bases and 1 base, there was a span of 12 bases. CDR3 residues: CASRQSGLNTGELFF. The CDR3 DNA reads TGTGCCAGCAGGCAAAGCGGGTTGAACACCGGGGAGCTGTTTTTT.

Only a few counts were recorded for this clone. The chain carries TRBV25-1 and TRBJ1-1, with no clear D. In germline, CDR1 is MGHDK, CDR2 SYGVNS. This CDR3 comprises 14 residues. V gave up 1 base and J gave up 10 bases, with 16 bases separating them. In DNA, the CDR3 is TGTGCCAGCAGTGAATCAGGACGGGCGAATCGAGCTTTCTTT. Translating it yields CASSESGRANRAFF.

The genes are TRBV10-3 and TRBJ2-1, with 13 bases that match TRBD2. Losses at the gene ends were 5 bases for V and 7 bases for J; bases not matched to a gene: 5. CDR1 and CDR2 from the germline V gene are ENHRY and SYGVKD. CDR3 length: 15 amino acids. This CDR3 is CAISRLAGGSNEQFF. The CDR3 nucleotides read TGTGCCATCAGTCGACTAGCGGGAGGTTCGAATGAGCAGTTCTTC.

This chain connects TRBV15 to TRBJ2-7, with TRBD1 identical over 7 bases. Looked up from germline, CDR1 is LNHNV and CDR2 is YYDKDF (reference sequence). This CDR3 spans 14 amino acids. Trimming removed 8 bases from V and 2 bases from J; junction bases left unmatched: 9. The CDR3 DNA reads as TGTGCCACCGGCCGGGACAGAACAGCCTACGAGCAGTACTTC. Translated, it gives CATGRDRTAYEQYF.

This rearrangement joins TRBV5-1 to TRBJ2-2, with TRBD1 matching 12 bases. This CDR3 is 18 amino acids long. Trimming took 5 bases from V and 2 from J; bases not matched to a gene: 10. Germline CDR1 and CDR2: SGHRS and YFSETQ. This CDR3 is CASSPGTGGDRNTGELFF. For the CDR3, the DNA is TGCGCCAGCAGTCCCGGGACAGGGGGCGACCGAAACACCGGGGAGCTGTTTTTT.

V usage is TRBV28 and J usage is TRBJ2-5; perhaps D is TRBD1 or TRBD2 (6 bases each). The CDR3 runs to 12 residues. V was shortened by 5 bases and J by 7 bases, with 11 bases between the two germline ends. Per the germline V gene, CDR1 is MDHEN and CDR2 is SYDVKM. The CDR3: CASSEKGGTQYF. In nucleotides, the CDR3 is TGTGCCAGCAGTGAGAAGGGGGGGACCCAGTACTTC.

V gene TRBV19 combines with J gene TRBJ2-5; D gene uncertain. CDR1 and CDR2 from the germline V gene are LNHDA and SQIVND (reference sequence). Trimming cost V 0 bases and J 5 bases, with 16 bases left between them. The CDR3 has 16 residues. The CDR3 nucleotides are TGTGCCAGTAGTATAGATCTCGGCCTGCCCAGGGAGACCCAGTACTTC. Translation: CASSIDLGLPRETQYF.

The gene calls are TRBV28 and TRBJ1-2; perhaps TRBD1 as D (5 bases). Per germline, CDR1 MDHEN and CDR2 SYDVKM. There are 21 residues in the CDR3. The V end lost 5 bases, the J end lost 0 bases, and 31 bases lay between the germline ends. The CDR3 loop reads CASSTPGGTKLDPSSNYGYTF. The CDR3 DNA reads TGTGCCAGCAGTACCCCGGGAGGGACCAAACTGGATCCCAGCTCTAACTATGGCTACACCTTC.

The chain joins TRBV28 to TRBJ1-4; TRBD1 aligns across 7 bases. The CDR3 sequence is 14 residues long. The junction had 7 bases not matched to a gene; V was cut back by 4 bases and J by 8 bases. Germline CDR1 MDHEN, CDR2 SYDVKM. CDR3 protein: CASSSPGTEEKLFF. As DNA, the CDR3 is TGTGCCAGCAGTTCCCCCGGGACAGAGGAAAAACTGTTTTTT.

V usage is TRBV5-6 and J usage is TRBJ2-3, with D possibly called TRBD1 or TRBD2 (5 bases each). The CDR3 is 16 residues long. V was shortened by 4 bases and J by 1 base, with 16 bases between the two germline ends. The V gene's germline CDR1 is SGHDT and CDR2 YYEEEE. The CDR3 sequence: CASSPVYPGRTDTQYF. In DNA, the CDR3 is TGTGCCAGCAGCCCAGTGTACCCGGGACGCACAGATACGCAGTATTTT. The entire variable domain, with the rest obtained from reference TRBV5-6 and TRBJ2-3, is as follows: DAGVTQSPTHLIKTRGQQVTLRCSPKSGHDTVSWYQQALGQGPQFIFQYYEEEERQRGNFPDRFSGHQFPNYSSELNVNALLLGDSALYLCASSPVYPGRTDTQYFGPGTRLTVL.

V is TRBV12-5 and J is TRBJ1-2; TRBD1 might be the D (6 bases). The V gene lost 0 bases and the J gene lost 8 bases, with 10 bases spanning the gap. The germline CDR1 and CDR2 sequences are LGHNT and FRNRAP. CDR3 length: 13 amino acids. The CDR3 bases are TGTGCTAGTGGTTTGGTTGGGGGCCGCGGCTACACCTTC. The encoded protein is CASGLVGGRGYTF.

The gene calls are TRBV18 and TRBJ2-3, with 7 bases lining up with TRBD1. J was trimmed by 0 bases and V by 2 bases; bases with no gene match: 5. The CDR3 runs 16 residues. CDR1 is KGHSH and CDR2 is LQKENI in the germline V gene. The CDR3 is CASSPRGQNSTDTQYF. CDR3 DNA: TGTGCCAGCTCACCAAGGGGACAGAACAGCACAGATACGCAGTATTTT.

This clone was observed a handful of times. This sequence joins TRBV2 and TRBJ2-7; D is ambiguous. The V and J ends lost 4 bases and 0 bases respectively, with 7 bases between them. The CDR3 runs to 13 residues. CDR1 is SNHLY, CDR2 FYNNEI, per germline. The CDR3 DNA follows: TGTGCCAGCAGTGCCGACACCTCCTACGAGCAGTACTTC. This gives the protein CASSADTSYEQYF.

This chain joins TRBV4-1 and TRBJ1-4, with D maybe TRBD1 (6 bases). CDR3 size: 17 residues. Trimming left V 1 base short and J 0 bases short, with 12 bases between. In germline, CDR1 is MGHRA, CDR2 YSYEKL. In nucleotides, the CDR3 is TGCGCCAGCAGCCAAGGGCCAGGGGACCCAACTAATGAAAAACTGTTTTTT. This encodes CASSQGPGDPTNEKLFF.

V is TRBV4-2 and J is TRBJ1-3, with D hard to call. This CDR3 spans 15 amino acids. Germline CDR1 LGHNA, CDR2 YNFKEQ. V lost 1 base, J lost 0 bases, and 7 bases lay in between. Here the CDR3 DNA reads TGTGCCAGCAGCCAAGGCCCGGCCTCTGGAAACACCATATATTTT. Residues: CASSQGPASGNTIYF.

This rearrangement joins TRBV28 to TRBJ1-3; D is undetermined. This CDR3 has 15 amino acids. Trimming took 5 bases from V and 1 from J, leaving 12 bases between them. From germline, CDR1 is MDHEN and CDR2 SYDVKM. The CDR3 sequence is CASSAWGVSGNTIYF. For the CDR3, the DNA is TGTGCCAGCAGTGCCTGGGGTGTTTCTGGAAACACCATATATTTT.

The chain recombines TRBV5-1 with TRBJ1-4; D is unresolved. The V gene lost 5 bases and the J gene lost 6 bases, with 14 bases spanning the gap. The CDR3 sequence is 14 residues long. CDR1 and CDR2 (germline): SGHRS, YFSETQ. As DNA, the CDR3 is TGCGCCAGCAGAAAAAGGGTCGGGGATGAAAAACTGTTTTTT. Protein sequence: CASRKRVGDEKLFF.

CDR3 in amino acids: CASSTGTGGSYEQYF. The CDR3 nucleotides are TGTGCCAGCAGCACCGGGACAGGGGGCTCCTACGAGCAGTACTTC. The gene calls are TRBV11-3 and TRBJ2-7; TRBD1 matches 11 bases. Germline values: CDR1 SGHNT, CDR2 YENEEA. V shed 5 bases, J shed 0 bases, and the junction held 3 bases outside the gene matches. The CDR3 consists of 15 residues. Combining the CDR3 with reference TRBV11-3 and TRBJ2-7 gives the whole variable domain EAGVVQSPRYKIIEKKQPVAFWCNPISGHNTLYWYLQNLGQGPELLIRYENEEAVDDSQLPKDRFSAERLKGVDSTLKIQPAELGDSAVYLCASSTGTGGSYEQYFGPGTRLTVT.

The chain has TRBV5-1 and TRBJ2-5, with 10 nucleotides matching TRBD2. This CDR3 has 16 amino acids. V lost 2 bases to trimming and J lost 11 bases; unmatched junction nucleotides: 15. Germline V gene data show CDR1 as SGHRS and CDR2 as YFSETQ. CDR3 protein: CASSFGAGGPEGEQYF. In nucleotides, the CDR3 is TGCGCCAGCAGCTTTGGAGCGGGAGGGCCCGAGGGGGAGCAGTACTTC.

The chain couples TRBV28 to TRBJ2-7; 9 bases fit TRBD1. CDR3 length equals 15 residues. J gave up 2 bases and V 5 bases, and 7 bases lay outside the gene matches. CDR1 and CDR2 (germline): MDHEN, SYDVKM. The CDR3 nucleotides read TGTGCCAGCAGTGCCCCCGGGACAGGGACCTACGAGCAGTACTTC. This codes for CASSAPGTGTYEQYF.

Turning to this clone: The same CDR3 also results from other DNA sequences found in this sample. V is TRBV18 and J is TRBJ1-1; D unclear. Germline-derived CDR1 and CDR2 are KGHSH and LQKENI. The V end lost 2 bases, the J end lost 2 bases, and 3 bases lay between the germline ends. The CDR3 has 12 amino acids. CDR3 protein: CASSPANTEAFF. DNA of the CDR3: TGTGCCAGCTCACCAGCTAACACTGAAGCTTTCTTT. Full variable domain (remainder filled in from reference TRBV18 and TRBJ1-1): NAGVMQNPRHLVRRRGQEARLRCSPMKGHSHVYWYRQLPEEGLKFMVYLQKENIIDESGMPKERFSAEFPKEGPSILRIQQVVRGDSAAYFCASSPANTEAFFGQGTRLTVV.